The 14 T cell receptor beta chains below were found in one sample sequenced in a study of T cells expressing NK-cell markers. TCRdb reprocessed the 5' RACE reads, with one entry per CDR3 protein and no DNA. The sample holds about 160,000 distinct CDR3 sequences. The source material was blood T cells: a sorted CD56 or NKG2C T cell subset, CD4+ or CD8+ T cells, or bulk PBMC T cells (not recorded which). The origin of the receptors is a woman between 18 and 75 years old in good health.

The chain couples TRBV25-1 to TRBJ2-2; with no DNA, the TCRdb D assignment of TRBD2 cannot be verified. The CDR3 contains 17 residues. Germline V CDR1 and CDR2: MGHDK, SYGVNS. The CDR3: CASSPQVGVLHTGELFF.

The chain joins TRBV4-1 to TRBJ1-1; the D call from TCRdb, TRBD1, cannot be confirmed without DNA. The CDR3 sequence is 15 residues long. In germline, CDR1 is MGHRA, CDR2 YSYEKL. The CDR3 region is CASSLLRDINTEAFF.

The chain uses TRBV2 and TRBJ1-2; TCRdb indicates TRBD1, and absent DNA this call remains unverified. CDR3 length: 14 residues. CDR1 and CDR2 (germline): SNHLY, FYNNEI. This CDR3 is CASRPGSHTDGYTF.

The chain recombines TRBV7-2 with TRBJ2-3; TCRdb picks TRBD2, but there is no DNA to check that call. This CDR3 region has 17 residues. Germline V lookup: CDR1 SGHTA, CDR2 FQGNSA. CDR3 region: CASSPVASGRHFDTQYF.

V is TRBV3-1 and J is TRBJ1-2; TCRdb picks TRBD1, but there is no DNA to check that call. Germline V lookup: CDR1 LGHDT, CDR2 YNNKEL (reference sequence). The CDR3 loop spans 16 amino acids. CDR3 in amino acids: CASSQVGTQGPYGYTF.

V gene TRBV9 combines with J gene TRBJ2-7; the D gene TCRdb calls, TRBD2, cannot be checked with no DNA. The CDR3 loop spans 16 amino acids. CDR1 and CDR2 from the germline V gene are SGDLS and YYNGEE. CDR3: CASPPPGTTSSYEQYF.

This chain links TRBV7-8 with TRBJ1-1. The CDR3 is made up of 17 amino acids. In germline, CDR1 is SGHVS, CDR2 FQNEAQ. The CDR3 loop reads CASSLAFSRGVNTEAFF.

V usage is TRBV7-6 and J usage is TRBJ1-6; TCRdb reports TRBD1, a call that lacks DNA to check it against. The CDR3 is 14 amino acids. Germline V gene sequence: CDR1 SGHVS, CDR2 FNYEAQ. CDR3 in amino acids: CASSLEVQGSPLHF.

This chain links TRBV5-1 with TRBJ1-4. Germline V lookup: CDR1 SGHRS, CDR2 YFSETQ. CDR3 length equals 14 residues. The CDR3 loop is CASREVATNEKLFF.

This chain joins TRBV20-1 and TRBJ1-5; TCRdb's assignment of TRBD1 cannot be checked, as there is no DNA. The CDR3 contains 14 residues. Germline-derived CDR1 and CDR2 are DFQATT and SNEGSKA (reference sequence). The CDR3 is CSARGGQALGPQHF.

The rearrangement links TRBV7-2 to TRBJ2-7; TCRdb's D call, TRBD1, is unchecked because there is no DNA. The CDR3 has 13 residues. Germline V lookup: CDR1 SGHTA, CDR2 FQGNSA. CDR3: CASSVGHPYEQYF.

The chain is built from TRBV7-3 and TRBJ1-6; without DNA, the TCRdb call of TRBD1 cannot be checked. Germline V gives CDR1 SGHTA, CDR2 FQGTGA. This CDR3 region has 17 residues. The CDR3: CASSLRSGQGLGSPLHF.

The chain links TRBV20-1 to TRBJ1-2. CDR1 is DFQATT, CDR2 SNEGSKA, per germline (reference sequence). The CDR3 has 14 residues. The CDR3 region is CSARDGSSGHGYTF.

V gene TRBV27 combines with J gene TRBJ2-7. This CDR3 is 14 amino acids long. The germline V gene encodes CDR1 MNHEY and CDR2 SMNVEV (reference sequence). The CDR3 region is CASSLSGNSYEQYF.